The entry below gives a single T cell receptor beta chain sequence along with its context. No antigen is known for it. V was trimmed by 6 bases and J by 0 bases, leaving 12 bases between them. From germline, CDR1 is MNHEY and CDR2 SVGAGI. This CDR3 region has 15 residues. The source of the sample is a study of graft-versus-host responses after intestinal transplantation. Looking at the study overall: Those transplanted obtained multivisceral, liver-intestinal, or isolated intestinal grafts.

Sequencing used immunoSEQ multiplex PCR; TCRdb keeps in-frame clones, though not all of them. This sample has some 97,000 clones, with about 88% found just once. Material: unstimulated CD4+ T cells sorted from spleen or lymph node cells, obtained before transplant. This rearrangement joins TRBV6-5 to TRBJ1-3, with D hard to call. The clonotype comes from a human donor who was the organ donor for an intestinal transplant. The CDR3 coding sequence is TGTGCCAGCAGATTCCCGAGAGACTCTGGAAACACCATATATTTT. It yields the protein CASRFPRDSGNTIYF.